One sample yielded the 20 T cell receptor beta chains listed below, sequenced in a study of blood T cell repertoires in COVID-19. Sequencing was performed with immunoSEQ multiplex PCR; in TCRdb, only in-frame clones are kept and a portion is missing. The sample lists about 130,000 clones, approximately 86% occurring once. Material for sequencing was PBMCs or T cells enriched from blood (not recorded which). The receptors derive from a woman between 50 and 59 years old who had recovered from COVID-19.

This clone was recorded once. This rearrangement joins TRBV19 to TRBJ1-5; 7 nucleotides match TRBD1. The CDR3 is 16 amino acids. The V segment lost 7 bases and the J segment 3 bases; nucleotides outside the gene matches: 12. CDR1 is LNHDA, CDR2 SQIVND, per germline (reference sequence). The DNA of the CDR3 is TGTGCCAGTACCCCCCGGGGCAGGGGGGACAATCAGCCCCAGCATTTT. Protein product: CASTPRGRGDNQPQHF.

The chain uses TRBV18 and TRBJ1-3; possible D gene TRBD1, 6 bases. This CDR3 region has 14 residues. Trimming pared 7 bases from V and 1 base from J, leaving 11 bases between. Germline V CDR1 and CDR2: KGHSH, LQKENI. CDR3 region: CASLQGESGNTIYF. As DNA, the CDR3 is TGTGCCAGCTTACAGGGAGAATCTGGAAACACCATATATTTT.

The chain couples TRBV4-1 to TRBJ2-7; possibly TRBD2 for D (6 bases). Germline CDR1 MGHRA, CDR2 YSYEKL. This CDR3 is 16 amino acids long. V lost 0 bases and J 2 bases, leaving 14 bases between the germline ends. The CDR3 spells CASSQESGVAPYEQYF. CDR3 nucleotides: TGCGCCAGCAGCCAAGAATCGGGGGTGGCCCCCTACGAGCAGTACTTC.

Only a few counts were recorded for this clone. The chain links TRBV14 to TRBJ1-3; D is unclear. Germline V gene data show CDR1 as SGHDN and CDR2 as FVKESK. V lost 0 bases and J lost 1, with 10 bases in between. The CDR3 is 16 amino acids. CDR3 sequence reads: CASSQEQLYSGNTIYF. The CDR3 bases are TGTGCCAGCAGCCAAGAACAGCTTTATTCTGGAAACACCATATATTTT.

This rearrangement joins TRBV14 to TRBJ2-7, with 8 bases identical to TRBD1. Germline values: CDR1 SGHDN, CDR2 FVKESK. The length of the CDR3 is 16 residues. V lost 4 bases and J lost 0; bases outside the gene matches: 8. The chain's CDR3 is CASSRDQGARSYEQYF. The DNA for the CDR3 is TGTGCCAGCAGCCGCGATCAGGGGGCACGCTCCTACGAGCAGTACTTC.

The rearrangement joins TRBV24-1 to TRBJ2-7, with 7 bases identical to TRBD2. Losses at the gene ends were 6 bases for V and 2 bases for J; bases not matched to a gene: 6. The CDR3 spans 14 residues. The germline V gene encodes CDR1 KGHDR and CDR2 SFDVKD. The CDR3 region is CATSWEGSTYEQYF. The CDR3 DNA sequence: TGTGCCACCAGTTGGGAGGGAAGCACCTACGAGCAGTACTTC.

V is TRBV10-3 and J is TRBJ1-1; TRBD1 is a possible D gene (6 bases). The CDR3 spans 12 residues. Germline loops: CDR1 ENHRY, CDR2 SYGVKD. Trimming cost V 6 bases and J 7 bases, with 12 bases left between them. In DNA form, the CDR3 reads TGTGCCATCAGCCGGGCAGGGGTTGAAGCTTTCTTT. It translates to CAISRAGVEAFF.

The chain carries TRBV6-6 and TRBJ2-7; 7 nucleotides align to TRBD1. Trimming removed 2 bases from V and 3 bases from J; junction bases left unmatched: 4. There are 14 residues in the CDR3. CDR1 and CDR2 (germline): MNHNY, SVGAGI (reference sequence). The CDR3 loop reads CASSYQGVSYEQYF. In nucleotides, the CDR3 is TGTGCCAGCAGTTACCAGGGGGTGAGCTACGAGCAGTACTTC.

This chain uses TRBV29-1 with TRBJ2-5; TRBD1 matches 12 bases. CDR1 and CDR2 from the germline V gene are SQVTM and ANQGSEA. The CDR3 is 15 residues long. The junction had 6 bases not matched to a gene; V was cut back by 2 bases and J by 5 bases. The CDR3 region has the DNA TGCAGCGTTGAAAGGGACAGGGGGCGAGGGGAGACCCAGTACTTC. Encoded protein: CSVERDRGRGETQYF.

This clone was detected once. The chain joins TRBV7-2 to TRBJ1-2; 8 bases line up with TRBD1. CDR3 length equals 14 residues. Germline V lookup: CDR1 SGHTA, CDR2 FQGNSA. After removal of 4 bases from V and 4 bases from J, the junction contained 5 bases not matched to a gene. The chain's CDR3 is CASSSPGQAYGYTF. The CDR3 nucleotides read TGTGCCAGCAGCTCGCCGGGACAGGCCTATGGCTACACCTTC.

The chain uses TRBV30 and TRBJ2-2; D is possibly TRBD2 (5 bases). Trimming removed 0 bases from V and 3 bases from J, with 8 bases in between. Per germline, CDR1 GTSNPN and CDR2 SVGIG (reference sequence). The CDR3 loop spans 14 amino acids. The CDR3 DNA reads TGTGCCTGGAGTGTTGAGGGCCACACCGGGGAGCTGTTTTTT. Translation gives CAWSVEGHTGELFF.

The chain links TRBV7-2 to TRBJ2-7; a possible D gene is TRBD2 (7 bases). V lost 0 bases to trimming and J lost 3 bases, with 9 bases between them. Germline CDR1 is SGHTA and CDR2 is FQGNSA. The CDR3 runs 14 residues. The CDR3 DNA reads TGTGCCAGCAGCTTAGCGGGAGGGGGCTACGAGCAGTACTTC. As protein: CASSLAGGGYEQYF.

This chain connects TRBV29-1 to TRBJ2-1; 10 nucleotides align to TRBD2. The CDR3 runs 15 residues. CDR1 is SQVTM, CDR2 ANQGSEA, per germline. With 4 bases clipped from V and 4 bases from J, the junction kept 7 bases outside the gene matches. CDR3 amino acids: CSVAISAGGYNEQFF. CDR3 DNA sequence: TGCAGCGTTGCCATATCAGCGGGGGGGTACAATGAGCAGTTCTTC.

The chain is built from TRBV11-3 and TRBJ2-7; 7 positions agree with TRBD2. The germline V gene has CDR1 SGHNT and CDR2 YENEEA. This CDR3 spans 16 amino acids. Losses at the gene ends were 6 bases for V and 0 bases for J; bases not matched to a gene: 11. The DNA for the CDR3 is TGTGCCAGCAGTTACTGGGCGGGGGAACGCTCCTACGAGCAGTACTTC. Amino acids: CASSYWAGERSYEQYF.

V usage is TRBV11-3 and J usage is TRBJ1-2; TRBD1 matches 9 bases. The CDR3 is 15 residues long. Germline lookup yields CDR1 SGHNT and CDR2 YENEEA. With V trimmed by 5 bases and J by 4 bases, 8 bases remained unmatched. The CDR3 loop reads CASSRRDRESYGYTF. The CDR3 DNA reads as TGTGCCAGCAGCAGGCGGGACAGGGAATCCTATGGCTACACCTTC.

The chain recombines TRBV5-1 with TRBJ1-1, with 9 positions matching TRBD1. CDR1 and CDR2 (germline): SGHRS, YFSETQ. CDR3 size: 15 residues. After removal of 4 bases from V and 5 bases from J, the junction contained 9 bases not matched to a gene. CDR3 coding DNA: TGCGCCAGCAGCGAGACGGGACAGGGAGCAACTGAAGCTTTCTTT. This sequence encodes CASSETGQGATEAFF. The full variable domain, in which reference TRBV5-1 and TRBJ1-1 provide the parts outside the CDR3, is KAGVTQTPRYLIKTRGQQVTLSCSPISGHRSVSWYQQTPGQGLQFLFEYFSETQRNKGNFPGRFSGRQFSNSRSEMNVSTLELGDSALYLCASSETGQGATEAFFGQGTRLTVV.

The chain has TRBV7-9 and TRBJ2-2, with 10 bases aligning to TRBD1. The germline V gene has CDR1 SEHNR and CDR2 FQNEAQ (reference sequence). The CDR3 is 15 amino acids. Losses at the gene ends were 4 bases for V and 6 bases for J; bases not matched to a gene: 5. CDR3 sequence reads: CASSYGTGVAGELFF. Written as DNA, the CDR3 is TGTGCCAGCAGCTACGGGACAGGGGTGGCCGGGGAGCTGTTTTTT.

The chain employs TRBV7-9 and TRBJ2-7; 7 nucleotides line up with TRBD2. Germline CDR1 reads SEHNR; CDR2 reads FQNEAQ (reference sequence). The CDR3 has 15 amino acids. The trim removed 0 bases at V and 3 bases at J, leaving 5 bases unmatched. The CDR3 here is CASSLAPAGLYEQYF. The CDR3 DNA is TGTGCCAGCAGCTTAGCGCCAGCGGGGCTCTACGAGCAGTACTTC.

The chain links TRBV12-3 or TRBV12-4 to TRBJ2-7, with 9 bases that match TRBD2. Germline trimming cut 6 bases from V and 4 bases from J; bases unmatched to any gene: 4. CDR3 length: 13 amino acids. CDR3 loop: CASRVAGEYEQYF. CDR3 coding DNA: TGTGCCAGCAGAGTAGCGGGGGAATACGAGCAGTACTTC.

This clone was observed once. V and J are TRBV7-9 and TRBJ1-3; D is possibly TRBD1 (6 bases). This CDR3 is built from 16 residues. V was cut by 8 bases and J by 3 bases, with 20 bases left in between. Germline assignment: CDR1 SEHNR and CDR2 FQNEAQ (reference sequence). The DNA of the CDR3 is TGTGCCAGCGCCAACCCGGCAGGGGCCGGTGGAAACACCATATATTTT. It translates to CASANPAGAGGNTIYF.